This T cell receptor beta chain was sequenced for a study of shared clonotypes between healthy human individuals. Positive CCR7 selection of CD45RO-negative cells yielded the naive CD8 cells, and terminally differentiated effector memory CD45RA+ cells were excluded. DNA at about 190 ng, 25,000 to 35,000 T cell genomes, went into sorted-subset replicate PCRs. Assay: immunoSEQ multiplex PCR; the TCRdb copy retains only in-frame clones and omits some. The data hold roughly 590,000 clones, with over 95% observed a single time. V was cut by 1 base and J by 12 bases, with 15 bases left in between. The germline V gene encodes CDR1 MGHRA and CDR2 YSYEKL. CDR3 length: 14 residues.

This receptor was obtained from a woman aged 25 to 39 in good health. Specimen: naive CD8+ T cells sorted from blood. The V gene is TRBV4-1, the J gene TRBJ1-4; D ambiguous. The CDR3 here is CASSQGPGFGELFF. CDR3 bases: TGCGCCAGCAGCCAAGGACCGGGATTCGGGGAACTGTTTTTT.